Listed below are T cell receptor beta chains from one sample, sequenced in a study of CD8 T cells in ankylosing spondylitis. TCRdb reprocessed the 5' RACE reads via MiXCR and lists one record per CDR3 protein. This table has nearly 250,000 distinct CDR3 sequences, under 35% appearing once. Sequencing used blood, either unsorted or a sorted T cell fraction (not recorded which). The origin of the receptors is a male donor with ankylosing spondylitis or in good health (not recorded which). Both conserved end residues are part of each CDR3. The order of the fields is clone size, J gene, V gene, D gene, CDR3 protein, CDR3 DNA. D genes are given only for firm matches. Only part of the rows carry a size: once, few, many, or a class if the clone is expanded.

abundance: few
j_gene: TRBJ2-3
v_gene: TRBV29-1
d_gene: TRBD1
CDR3aa: CSADRGQTQYF
CDR3nt: TGCAGCGCGGACAGGGGGCAAACGCAGTATTTT

abundance: -
j_gene: TRBJ2-7
v_gene: TRBV7-9
d_gene: -
CDR3aa: CASSSVLASYEQYF
CDR3nt: TGTGCCAGCAGCTCCGTCCTGGCCTCCTACGAGCAGTACTTC

abundance: -
j_gene: TRBJ2-7
v_gene: TRBV21-1
d_gene: -
CDR3aa: CASSKASAKSSYEQYF
CDR3nt: TGTGCCAGCAGCAAAGCTAGCGCGAAGAGCTCCTACGAGCAGTACTTC

abundance: -
j_gene: TRBJ1-4
v_gene: TRBV9
d_gene: -
CDR3aa: CASSVRGGLANEKLFF
CDR3nt: TGTGCCAGCAGCGTCCGGGGGGGCCTCGCTAATGAAAAACTGTTTTTT

abundance: many
j_gene: TRBJ2-5
v_gene: TRBV20-1
d_gene: -
CDR3aa: CSANQGWWGIGETQYF
CDR3nt: TGCAGTGCTAACCAGGGATGGTGGGGGATCGGGGAGACCCAGTACTTC

abundance: few
j_gene: TRBJ2-1
v_gene: TRBV7-9
d_gene: -
CDR3aa: CASSLGGVYNEQFF
CDR3nt: TGTGCCAGCAGCTTAGGGGGCGTCTACAATGAGCAGTTCTTC

abundance: few
j_gene: TRBJ2-3
v_gene: TRBV20-1
d_gene: -
CDR3aa: CSARTALEGADTQYF
CDR3nt: TGCAGTGCTAGAACCGCCCTGGAAGGGGCAGATACGCAGTATTTT

abundance: -
j_gene: TRBJ1-2
v_gene: TRBV10-3
d_gene: -
CDR3aa: CAISGQPSEVVGRNYGYTF
CDR3nt: TGTGCCATCAGCGGGCAACCAAGTGAGGTCGTTGGGCGGAACTATGGCTACACCTTC

abundance: -
j_gene: TRBJ2-1
v_gene: TRBV11-3
d_gene: TRBD2
CDR3aa: CASSLGRASSGDNEQFF
CDR3nt: TGTGCCAGCAGCTTAGGTCGAGCCTCTAGCGGGGACAATGAGCAGTTCTTC

abundance: -
j_gene: TRBJ1-3
v_gene: TRBV5-5
d_gene: TRBD1
CDR3aa: CASSGSDRGPGNTIYF
CDR3nt: TGTGCCAGCAGCGGTTCCGACAGGGGGCCTGGAAACACCATATATTTT

abundance: -
j_gene: TRBJ2-3
v_gene: TRBV29-1
d_gene: -
CDR3aa: CSVEDWSLAYTDTQYF
CDR3nt: TGCAGCGTTGAAGATTGGTCACTAGCCTACACAGATACGCAGTATTTT

abundance: -
j_gene: TRBJ2-1
v_gene: TRBV20-1
d_gene: TRBD2
CDR3aa: CSAQFASGGAFSYNEQFF
CDR3nt: TGCAGTGCCCAGTTCGCTAGCGGGGGGGCTTTTTCTTACAATGAGCAGTTCTTC

abundance: few
j_gene: TRBJ1-5
v_gene: TRBV20-1
d_gene: TRBD1
CDR3aa: CSARGQGNNQPQHF
CDR3nt: TGCAGTGCTAGGGGACAGGGGAACAATCAGCCCCAGCATTTT

abundance: few
j_gene: TRBJ2-3
v_gene: TRBV18
d_gene: -
CDR3aa: CASSPRTGRVDTQYF
CDR3nt: TGTGCCAGCTCACCGAGGACAGGGAGGGTCGATACGCAGTATTTT

abundance: -
j_gene: TRBJ2-7
v_gene: TRBV6-5
d_gene: TRBD1
CDR3aa: CASSSSHRGIYEQYF
CDR3nt: TGTGCCAGCAGTTCGAGCCACAGGGGAATCTACGAGCAGTACTTC

abundance: many
j_gene: TRBJ1-6
v_gene: TRBV20-1
d_gene: -
CDR3aa: CSASPSQLLHF
CDR3nt: TGCAGTGCTAGTCCTTCACAACTACTCCACTTT

abundance: -
j_gene: TRBJ2-7
v_gene: TRBV20-1
d_gene: TRBD2
CDR3aa: CSAEAGTSIPREQYF
CDR3nt: TGCAGTGCTGAAGCCGGGACTAGCATCCCTCGTGAGCAGTACTTC

abundance: -
j_gene: TRBJ2-2
v_gene: TRBV5-6
d_gene: TRBD1
CDR3aa: CASSTTGMAGGWTGELFF
CDR3nt: TGTGCCAGCAGCACCACCGGTATGGCAGGGGGCTGGACCGGGGAGCTGTTTTTT

abundance: few
j_gene: TRBJ2-5
v_gene: TRBV5-6
d_gene: -
CDR3aa: CASSLGLEGKQETQYF
CDR3nt: TGTGCCAGCAGCTTGGGTCTGGAGGGAAAACAAGAGACCCAGTACTTC

abundance: few
j_gene: TRBJ2-5
v_gene: TRBV10-3
d_gene: -
CDR3aa: CAISPGTDRTQYF
CDR3nt: TGTGCCATCAGTCCCGGGACGGACCGAACCCAGTACTTC

abundance: few
j_gene: TRBJ2-3
v_gene: TRBV27
d_gene: TRBD2
CDR3aa: CASKLGGGSDTQYF
CDR3nt: TGTGCCAGCAAACTCGGGGGGGGATCAGATACGCAGTATTTT

abundance: few
j_gene: TRBJ2-5
v_gene: TRBV29-1
d_gene: TRBD2
CDR3aa: CSVEENLAVQETQYF
CDR3nt: TGCAGCGTTGAAGAGAACCTAGCGGTCCAAGAGACCCAGTACTTC

abundance: -
j_gene: TRBJ2-1
v_gene: TRBV5-1
d_gene: TRBD1
CDR3aa: CASSWTGTGAYNEQFF
CDR3nt: TGCGCCAGCAGCTGGACCGGGACAGGGGCCTACAATGAGCAGTTCTTC

abundance: few
j_gene: TRBJ2-7
v_gene: TRBV5-1
d_gene: -
CDR3aa: CASKTGTYSYEQYF
CDR3nt: TGCGCCAGTAAGACCGGGACATACTCCTACGAGCAGTACTTC

abundance: -
j_gene: TRBJ2-5
v_gene: TRBV12-3/TRBV12-4
d_gene: TRBD1
CDR3aa: CASKGQHQETQYF
CDR3nt: TGTGCCAGCAAGGGACAGCACCAAGAGACCCAGTACTTC

abundance: few
j_gene: TRBJ2-2
v_gene: TRBV10-3
d_gene: -
CDR3aa: CAANQEPHTGELFF
CDR3nt: TGTGCCGCGAACCAGGAGCCCCACACCGGGGAGCTGTTTTTT

abundance: few
j_gene: TRBJ2-1
v_gene: TRBV20-1
d_gene: -
CDR3aa: CSARGVKYNEQFF
CDR3nt: TGCAGTGCTAGAGGCGTTAAGTACAATGAGCAGTTCTTC

abundance: -
j_gene: TRBJ1-1
v_gene: TRBV12-3/TRBV12-4
d_gene: TRBD1
CDR3aa: CASSPPGQGQLEAFF
CDR3nt: TGTGCCAGCAGTCCGCCGGGACAGGGACAACTTGAAGCTTTCTTT

abundance: many
j_gene: TRBJ2-1
v_gene: TRBV29-1
d_gene: -
CDR3aa: CSVGQLYNEQFF
CDR3nt: TGCAGCGTTGGACAGCTATACAATGAGCAGTTCTTC

abundance: -
j_gene: TRBJ2-3
v_gene: TRBV18
d_gene: TRBD1
CDR3aa: CASSAEGAIDTQYF
CDR3nt: TGTGCCAGCTCAGCAGAGGGGGCCATAGATACGCAGTATTTT

abundance: many
j_gene: TRBJ2-1
v_gene: TRBV20-1
d_gene: -
CDR3aa: CSAPAREKDEQFF
CDR3nt: TGCAGTGCCCCTGCTAGGGAAAAAGATGAGCAGTTCTTC

abundance: -
j_gene: TRBJ2-3
v_gene: TRBV11-2
d_gene: -
CDR3aa: CASSSGYTDTQYF
CDR3nt: TGTGCCAGCAGCTCGGGATACACAGATACGCAGTATTTT

abundance: -
j_gene: TRBJ1-1
v_gene: TRBV10-3
d_gene: TRBD1
CDR3aa: CAISVAGGTTEAFF
CDR3nt: TGTGCCATCAGTGTCGCAGGGGGGACCACTGAAGCTTTCTTT

abundance: -
j_gene: TRBJ1-5
v_gene: TRBV7-2
d_gene: -
CDR3aa: CASSLVGGDSNQPQHF
CDR3nt: TGTGCCAGCAGCTTAGTAGGTGGAGATAGCAATCAGCCCCAGCATTTT

abundance: -
j_gene: TRBJ2-7
v_gene: TRBV28
d_gene: -
CDR3aa: CASGTGTISYEQYF
CDR3nt: TGTGCCAGCGGAACCGGGACAATCTCCTACGAGCAGTACTTC

abundance: few
j_gene: TRBJ1-1
v_gene: TRBV12-3/TRBV12-4
d_gene: -
CDR3aa: CASSLGHREAFF
CDR3nt: TGTGCCAGCAGTTTAGGACACCGTGAAGCTTTCTTT

abundance: -
j_gene: TRBJ1-2
v_gene: TRBV6-1
d_gene: -
CDR3aa: CASSIIRESLGAGGYTF
CDR3nt: TGTGCCAGCAGTATTATCAGGGAATCCTTGGGCGCGGGAGGCTACACCTTC

abundance: -
j_gene: TRBJ2-1
v_gene: TRBV20-1
d_gene: TRBD1
CDR3aa: CSARDLGTGGRYNEQFF
CDR3nt: TGCAGTGCTAGAGATCTCGGGACAGGGGGCCGGTACAATGAGCAGTTCTTC